The 20 T cell receptor beta chains reported below all come from one sample, sequenced in a study of shared clonotypes between healthy human individuals. Repertoires were generated with immunoSEQ multiplex PCR, while TCRdb's copy carries only in-frame clones and drops some. The sample yields roughly 520,000 clones, around 96% seen once. The specimen sequenced was naive CD4+ T cells sorted from blood. The subset: CD45RA+ positively selected. The receptors come from a woman in her twenties or thirties in good health.

The V gene is TRBV7-8, the J gene TRBJ2-3; no clear D. V was pared by 1 base and J by 0 bases, with 11 bases between. Germline V gene data show CDR1 as SGHVS and CDR2 as FQNEAQ. This CDR3 contains 16 residues. This chain's CDR3 is CASSLEGGVSTDTQYF. CDR3 coding DNA: TGTGCCAGCAGCTTAGAAGGCGGAGTTAGCACAGATACGCAGTATTTT.

The J gene is TRBJ1-5, the V gene TRBV28; a possible D gene is TRBD1 (5 bases). The CDR3 sequence is 16 residues long. From germline, CDR1 is MDHEN and CDR2 SYDVKM. V lost 5 bases and J lost 5, with 19 bases in between. The CDR3 sequence: CASSNTRTGPYQPQHF. The CDR3 DNA reads as TGTGCCAGCAGTAACACCCGTACAGGTCCTTATCAGCCCCAGCATTTT.

V usage is TRBV9 and J usage is TRBJ2-5; tentative D call: TRBD1 (5 bases). Between the trimmed V and J ends, which lost 4 bases and 5 bases, there was a span of 15 bases. The CDR3 runs 14 residues. Germline V gives CDR1 SGDLS, CDR2 YYNGEE. The CDR3 is CASSYRGQRETQYF. CDR3 bases: TGTGCCAGCAGCTATCGAGGACAACGGGAGACCCAGTACTTC.

The table lists this clone with a count of one. The rearrangement links TRBV30 to TRBJ2-7; D is undetermined. This CDR3 has 11 amino acids. Trimming removed 5 bases from V and 5 bases from J, with 10 bases in between. Germline V gives CDR1 GTSNPN, CDR2 SVGIG (reference sequence). As DNA, the CDR3 is TGTGCCTGGTCTTTCGTGGACGAGCAGTACTTC. Its protein product is CAWSFVDEQYF. Together with reference TRBV30 and TRBJ2-7, the CDR3 gives the full variable domain: SQTIHQWPATLVQPVGSPLSLECTVEGTSNPNLYWYRQAAGRGLQLLFYSVGIGQISSEVPQNLSASRPQDRQFILSSKKLLLSDSGFYLCAWSFVDEQYFGPGTRLTVT.

The rearrangement joins TRBV9 to TRBJ2-3; TRBD1 agrees at 10 bases. Germline V gene lookup returns CDR1 SGDLS and CDR2 YYNGEE. J was trimmed by 3 bases and V by 3 bases; bases with no gene match: 4. This CDR3 comprises 15 residues. CDR3 protein: CASSARDRGTDTQYF. The DNA for the CDR3 is TGTGCCAGCAGCGCAAGGGACAGGGGTACAGATACGCAGTATTTT. The variable domain in full, with the rest retrieved from reference TRBV9 and TRBJ2-3, is DSGVTQTPKHLITATGQRVTLRCSPRSGDLSVYWYQQSLDQGLQFLIQYYNGEERAKGNILERFSAQQFPDLHSELNLSSLELGDSALYFCASSARDRGTDTQYFGPGTRLTVL.

The J gene is TRBJ2-3, the V gene TRBV29-1, with 9 bases that match TRBD2. From germline, CDR1 is SQVTM and CDR2 ANQGSEA. CDR3 length: 14 residues. The J segment lost 1 base and the V segment lost 3 bases, leaving 2 bases of the junction unmatched. CDR3 amino acids: CSVDRTSGTDTQYF. The DNA for the CDR3 is TGCAGCGTTGACCGGACTAGCGGCACAGATACGCAGTATTTT.

The chain couples TRBV28 to TRBJ1-3; D might be TRBD1 (6 bases). This CDR3 spans 14 amino acids. V was clipped by 4 bases and J by 7 bases, with 14 bases between them. Per germline, CDR1 MDHEN and CDR2 SYDVKM. Here the CDR3 DNA reads TGTGCCAGCAGTTCAGGGGAGCTACTTAACACCATATATTTT. It yields the protein CASSSGELLNTIYF.

The chain has TRBV28 and TRBJ2-1, with unresolved D. Looked up from germline, CDR1 is MDHEN and CDR2 is SYDVKM. V gave up 7 bases and J gave up 8 bases, with 12 bases separating them. This CDR3 spans 12 amino acids. CDR3 DNA: TGTGCCAGCAACGGTCTTAGTTATGAGCAGTTCTTC. This encodes CASNGLSYEQFF.

V gene TRBV5-5 combines with J gene TRBJ2-3; D is undetermined. V was trimmed by 4 bases and J by 6 bases, leaving 18 bases between them. CDR3 length: 15 residues. Germline-derived CDR1 and CDR2 are SGHKS and YYEKEE (reference sequence). The CDR3 is CASSHIRLHLDTQYF. The CDR3 DNA reads as TGTGCCAGCAGCCATATCCGATTGCACTTGGATACGCAGTATTTT.

In DNA form, the CDR3 reads TGTGCCATCAGTCCTAGCGGGAGGGGATGGGAGACCCAGTACTTC. Amino acid sequence: CAISPSGRGWETQYF. This chain joins TRBV10-3 and TRBJ2-5; 12 bases agree with TRBD2. There are 15 residues in the CDR3. V trimming: 5 bases; J trimming: 5 bases; junction bases outside the gene matches: 6. CDR1 and CDR2 from the germline V gene are ENHRY and SYGVKD.

The rearrangement joins TRBV5-1 to TRBJ2-1; tentatively, D is TRBD2 (6 bases). The CDR3 has 14 residues. Germline CDR1 SGHRS, CDR2 YFSETQ. The ends were cut back, 4 bases at V and 6 bases at J, with 14 bases in the middle. In nucleotides, the CDR3 is TGCGCCAGCAGCCTAGAGGCTAGCGCCAATGAGCAGTTCTTC. Translated, it gives CASSLEASANEQFF.

The V and J genes are TRBV7-9 and TRBJ2-7; D remains ambiguous. The V end was cut by 1 base, the J end by 3 bases, with 16 bases between. Germline V lookup: CDR1 SEHNR, CDR2 FQNEAQ (reference sequence). The CDR3 has 16 amino acids. For the CDR3, the DNA is TGTGCCAGCAGCTTAGAACCCCTAGGTTGGCTCTACGAGCAGTACTTC. Translation gives CASSLEPLGWLYEQYF.

V gene TRBV29-1 combines with J gene TRBJ2-3; unclear D gene. The V gene lost 1 base and the J gene lost 3 bases, with 17 bases spanning the gap. The CDR3 runs 16 residues. Germline CDR1 reads SQVTM; CDR2 reads ANQGSEA. CDR3 coding DNA: TGCAGCGTTGAAGGTTTAGTCGGCCCAGCGACAGATACGCAGTATTTT. It yields the protein CSVEGLVGPATDTQYF.

This clone appeared a few times. The rearrangement links TRBV5-8 to TRBJ1-5; the match to TRBD1 covers 10 bases. There are 12 residues in the CDR3. From germline, CDR1 is SGHTS and CDR2 YDEGEE. The V and J ends lost 7 bases and 11 bases, in that order; junction bases with no gene match: 6. The CDR3 coding sequence is TGTGCCAGCGGACAGGGGGGGTTGTCCCAGCATTTT. Translating it yields CASGQGGLSQHF.

This clone was recorded only once. The V call is TRBV5-1, the J call TRBJ1-1; maybe TRBD1 (5 bases). This CDR3 spans 15 amino acids. Trimming stripped 2 bases from V and 4 bases from J, with 15 bases between. Germline V gene lookup returns CDR1 SGHRS and CDR2 YFSETQ. In DNA form, the CDR3 reads TGCGCCAGCAGCTTCATGGAGGGGTGGGCCACTGAAGCTTTCTTT. The encoded protein is CASSFMEGWATEAFF. Drawing the rest from reference TRBV5-1 and TRBJ1-1, the complete variable domain is KAGVTQTPRYLIKTRGQQVTLSCSPISGHRSVSWYQQTPGQGLQFLFEYFSETQRNKGNFPGRFSGRQFSNSRSEMNVSTLELGDSALYLCASSFMEGWATEAFFGQGTRLTVV.

The chain has TRBV7-2 and TRBJ2-3, with a weak D call TRBD1 (6 bases). Germline V CDR1 and CDR2: SGHTA, FQGNSA. The CDR3 is 17 residues long. The germline V and J ends were trimmed by 1 base and 8 bases, with 22 bases remaining between them. The CDR3 DNA reads TGTGCCAGCAGCTTAGTTTTGATCAGGGGTAAAATACTTACGCAGTATTTT. Amino acids: CASSLVLIRGKILTQYF.

The rearrangement uses TRBV25-1 and TRBJ2-2; TRBD1 matches at 9 bases. The CDR3 runs to 16 residues. Germline trimming cut 3 bases from V and 6 bases from J; bases unmatched to any gene: 8. Germline assignment: CDR1 MGHDK and CDR2 SYGVNS. The CDR3 bases are TGTGCCAGCAGTGAGCGTTGGACAGGGGCCCCCGGGGAGCTGTTTTTT. It encodes CASSERWTGAPGELFF.

The J gene is TRBJ2-7, the V gene TRBV6-5; possible D gene TRBD2, 6 bases. Deletions cut 5 bases from V and 3 bases from J, with 11 bases between. CDR3 size: 13 residues. Germline V gene data show CDR1 as MNHEY and CDR2 as SVGAGI. This chain's CDR3 is CASSRDWIYEQYF. The CDR3 DNA reads as TGTGCCAGCAGTAGGGACTGGATCTACGAGCAGTACTTC.

V and J are TRBV30 and TRBJ1-2; D unresolved. Trimming took off 3 bases at V and 4 bases at J, with 12 bases between the two ends. The CDR3 is made up of 13 amino acids. The V gene's germline CDR1 is GTSNPN and CDR2 SVGIG (reference sequence). CDR3 residues: CAWSGVRAYGYTF. The DNA of the CDR3 is TGTGCCTGGAGCGGGGTCCGCGCCTATGGCTACACCTTC.

The chain employs TRBV5-1 and TRBJ1-5; D gene uncertain. The CDR3 spans 14 residues. Germline-derived CDR1 and CDR2 are SGHRS and YFSETQ. V dropped 0 bases and J dropped 2 bases, with 6 bases sitting between them. This CDR3 is CASSLGEGNQPQHF. The CDR3 nucleotides are TGCGCCAGCAGCTTGGGGGAGGGCAATCAGCCCCAGCATTTT.